The clone carrying this T cell receptor (beta chain) occurred a few times. The antigen remains unidentified. The data are from a study of blood T cells in healthy people across ages. V lost 9 bases and J lost 11; bases outside the gene matches: 13. This CDR3 comprises 14 residues. The germline V gene encodes CDR1 LNHDA and CDR2 SQIVND (reference sequence). A J-beta primer mix and a sample-barcoded 5' primer were used in a second PCR of about 6 to 12 cycles. Every single cDNA molecule received a tag from a template-switch adaptor with 12 random nucleotides. TCRdb analysed the 5' RACE reads with MiXCR anew, one entry per CDR3 protein. The table records about 500,000 distinct CDR3 sequences, 24% of them present only once. Regarding the study as a whole: Greater diversity and more naive CD4+ cells were seen in long-lived donors than in aged donors.

It was roughly 10 milliliters of peripheral blood that were drawn from each donor. The same specimen was also included in a second study, on T cells of mothers and their children. That publication notes: There were over 8.5 million TCR beta CDR3 reads from each mother and roughly 3 million from each child.

The chain is built from TRBV19 and TRBJ1-4; 9 nucleotides match TRBD1. The receptor comes from a boy aged 10-17 years in good health. Sequenced: blood. CDR3 nucleotides: TGTGCCAGCGATCCGGGGACAGGGTTGACCAAACTGTTTTTT. This gives the protein CASDPGTGLTKLFF.